This T cell receptor beta chain is drawn from a study of regulatory T cells in long-lasting Graves disease. Overall study results and limits: It was peripheral blood alone, not thyroid tissue, that was studied. Lower TCR diversity was seen in persistent Graves' patients than in newly diagnosed ones. It was in persistent disease that TRBV28, TRBJ1-2 and TRBJ2-5 were favored.

Time point of the sample: persistent/refractory GD, antithyroid drugs over 5 years with positive TRAb. The authors made the TCR library using RNA they extracted from PBMCs. The patient group derived from an endocrinology department in Xi'an, China. Only a few counts were recorded for this clonotype. Its antigen is as yet unknown. This CDR3 contains 15 residues. With 5 bases removed from V and 8 bases from J, the gap between germline ends came to 19 bases. CDR1 and CDR2 (germline): SGHVS, FNYEAQ. Arm-PCR of CDR3 regions with iRepertoire HTBI primers generated TCR beta libraries. TCRdb reanalysed the multiplex PCR reads using MiXCR and keeps one entry per CDR3 protein. The table includes about 430,000 distinct CDR3 sequences, 21% detected once.

The sequencing here drew on peripheral blood mononuclear cells (PBMCs), taken when the disease was refractory, from a patient treated with antithyroid drugs. The rearrangement uses TRBV7-6 and TRBJ2-1; possible D gene TRBD2, 6 bases. The TCR was taken from a female donor with Graves disease. CDR3 coding DNA: TGTGCCAGCAGCCTTCGTGGGCAGGGAGGAGATGAGCAGTTCTTC. Residues: CASSLRGQGGDEQFF.